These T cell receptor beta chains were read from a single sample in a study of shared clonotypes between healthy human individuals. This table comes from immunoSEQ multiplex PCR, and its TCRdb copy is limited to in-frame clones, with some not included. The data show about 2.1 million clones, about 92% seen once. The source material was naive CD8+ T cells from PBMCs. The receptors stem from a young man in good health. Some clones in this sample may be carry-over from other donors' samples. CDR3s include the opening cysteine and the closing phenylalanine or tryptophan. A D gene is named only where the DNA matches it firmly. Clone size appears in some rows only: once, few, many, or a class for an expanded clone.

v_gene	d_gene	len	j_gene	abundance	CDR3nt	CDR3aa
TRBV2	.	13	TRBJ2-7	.	TGTGCCAGTGGCCGGGACGGAGCCTACGAGCAGTACTTC	CASGRDGAYEQYF
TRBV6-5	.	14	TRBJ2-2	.	TGTGCCAGCAGTTATCGGCTAGCTGCCGGGGAGCTGTTTTTT	CASSYRLAAGELFF
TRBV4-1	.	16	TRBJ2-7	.	TGCGCCAGCAGCCAAGCCGGGACCGGTAGCTCCTACGAGCAGTACTTC	CASSQAGTGSSYEQYF
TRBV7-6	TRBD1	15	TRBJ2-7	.	TGTGCCAGCAGCTTGAGCTGGGACAGCCGGTACGAGCAGTACTTC	CASSLSWDSRYEQYF
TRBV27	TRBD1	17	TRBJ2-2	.	TGTGCCAGCAGTTTATCCCAGACAGGGCTTGACACCGGGGAGCTGTTTTTT	CASSLSQTGLDTGELFF
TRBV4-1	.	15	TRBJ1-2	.	TGCGCCAGCAGCCAACTACACCAGGGGATCCCTGGCTACACCTTC	CASSQLHQGIPGYTF
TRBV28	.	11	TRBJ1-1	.	TGTGCCAGCAGTAGCAACACTGAAGCTTTCTTT	CASSSNTEAFF
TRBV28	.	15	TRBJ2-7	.	TGTGCCAGCAGTTTATTCGGAACAGCTGCCTACGAGCAGTACTTC	CASSLFGTAAYEQYF
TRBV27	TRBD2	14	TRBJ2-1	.	TGTGCCAGCATGAGACTAGCGGGAGACAATGAGCAGTTCTTC	CASMRLAGDNEQFF
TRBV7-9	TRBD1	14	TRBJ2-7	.	TGTGCCAGCAGCGGGCGGGACAGGGCATACGAGCAGTACTTC	CASSGRDRAYEQYF
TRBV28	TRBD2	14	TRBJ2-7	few	TGTGCCAGCAACCAAGCGGGAGGATCCTACGAGCAGTACTTC	CASNQAGGSYEQYF
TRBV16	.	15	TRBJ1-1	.	TGTGCCAGCAGCCTACCAGGGAGAATGAACACTGAAGCTTTCTTT	CASSLPGRMNTEAFF
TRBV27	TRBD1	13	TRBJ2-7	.	TGTGCCAGCAGACCCGGGACAGTCAACGAGCAGTACTTC	CASRPGTVNEQYF
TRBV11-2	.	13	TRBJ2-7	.	TGTGCCAGCAGCTTAAGCGGCACCTACGAGCAGTACTTC	CASSLSGTYEQYF
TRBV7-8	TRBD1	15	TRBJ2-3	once	TGTGCCAGCAGCTTCCGACAGGGGGCCGCAGATACGCAGTATTTT	CASSFRQGAADTQYF
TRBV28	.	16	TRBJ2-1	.	TGTGCCAGCAGTTCCACCGGGACCGAGACCTACAATGAGCAGTTCTTC	CASSSTGTETYNEQFF
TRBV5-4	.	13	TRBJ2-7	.	TGTGCCAGCAGGGGGGACATCCCCTACGAGCAGTACTTC	CASRGDIPYEQYF
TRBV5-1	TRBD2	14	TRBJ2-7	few	TGCGCCAGCAGCTTGGGGACTAGCGGGGCCCTAAGGTACTTC	CASSLGTSGALRYF
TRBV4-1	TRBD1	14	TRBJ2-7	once	TGCGCCAGCAGCCAAGGACAGGGCTCCTACGAGCAGTACTTC	CASSQGQGSYEQYF
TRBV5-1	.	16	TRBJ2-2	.	TGCGCCAGCAGCTTGGATGGGGTCCGGGGCACCGGGGAGCTGTTTTTT	CASSLDGVRGTGELFF
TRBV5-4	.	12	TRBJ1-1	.	TGTCTTCACCAAGGTATGAACACTGAAGCTTTCTTT	CLHQGMNTEAFF
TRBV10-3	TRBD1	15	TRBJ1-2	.	TGTGCCATCAGAGAACCGGGACAGGGTAACTATGGCTACACCTTC	CAIREPGQGNYGYTF
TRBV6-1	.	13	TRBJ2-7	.	TGTGCCAGCAGTGAAAGACAGACCTACGAGCAGTACTTC	CASSERQTYEQYF
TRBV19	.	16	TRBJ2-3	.	TGTGCCAGTAGTATGCGGGGACAGTATGTGACAGATACGCAGTATTTT	CASSMRGQYVTDTQYF
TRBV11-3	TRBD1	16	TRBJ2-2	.	TGTGCCAGCAGCTCGAGACAGGGGTCGAACACCGGGGAGCTGTTTTTT	CASSSRQGSNTGELFF